This is a list of T cell receptor beta chains from one sample in a study of T-cell reconstitution after alpha-beta-depleted transplantation in children. MiXCR, run by TCRdb on the PCR reads, gives a single entry per CDR3 protein. The table lists roughly 200,000 distinct CDR3 sequences, roughly 10% of them singletons, with under 30% in the top ten. The material sequenced was PBMCs, taken before TCRalphabeta/CD19-depleted stem cell transplant. Receptors were obtained from a child under two years old with acute myeloid leukemia, due to receive a stem cell transplant. Each CDR3 is given with its conserved first and last residue. A D gene is named only where the DNA matches it firmly. Clone size is given for some rows only: seen once, a few or many times, or a class if the clone is expanded.

V	D	J	size	CDR3	DNA
TRBV7-9	TRBD1	TRBJ1-5	many	CASSLGQGATQPQHF	TGTGCCAGCAGCTTAGGACAGGGGGCGACTCAGCCCCAGCATTTT
TRBV7-9	TRBD2	TRBJ2-5	many	CASSLRLAGETQYF	TGTGCCAGCAGCTTACGCCTAGCGGGAGAGACCCAGTACTTC
TRBV5-5	-	TRBJ2-2	-	CASSLYDGELFF	TGTGCCAGCAGCTTGTACGACGGGGAGCTGTTTTTT
TRBV12-3/TRBV12-4	-	TRBJ1-5	few	CASRAGGGSNQPQHF	TGTGCCAGCAGAGCCGGGGGGGGAAGCAATCAGCCCCAGCATTTT
TRBV5-4	-	TRBJ2-1	few	CASSAVLGNEQFF	TGTGCCAGCAGCGCAGTCCTGGGCAATGAGCAGTTCTTC
TRBV20-1	TRBD2	TRBJ2-3	many	CSARDLLAGVGDTQYF	TGCAGTGCTAGAGACCTACTAGCGGGGGTGGGGGATACGCAGTATTTT
TRBV5-6	TRBD1	TRBJ1-1	many	CASSSTGPVLNTEAFF	TGTGCCAGCAGCTCGACAGGGCCCGTTTTGAACACTGAAGCTTTCTTT
TRBV20-1	TRBD2	TRBJ2-2	many	CSAQKLAANTGELFF	TGCAGTGCTCAGAAACTAGCGGCGAACACCGGGGAGCTGTTTTTT
TRBV28	-	TRBJ2-7	many	CASSYTGRRDYEQYF	TGTGCCAGCAGTTATACGGGGAGGCGGGACTACGAGCAGTACTTC
TRBV5-4	TRBD1	TRBJ2-2	many	CASSFQDRDPGELFF	TGTGCCAGCAGCTTTCAGGACAGGGACCCCGGGGAGCTGTTTTTT
TRBV6-5	-	TRBJ2-3	-	CASSGRDEADTQYF	TGTGCCAGCAGTGGCCGGGACGAAGCAGATACGCAGTATTTT
TRBV10-3	TRBD1	TRBJ1-6	many	CAISELPGQGISSPLHF	TGTGCCATCAGTGAGTTACCAGGACAGGGAATAAGTTCACCCCTCCACTTT
TRBV10-3	TRBD1	TRBJ1-1	many	CAIGTGDTEAFF	TGTGCCATCGGGACAGGGGACACTGAAGCTTTCTTT
TRBV20-1	-	TRBJ1-5	many	CSASGQYDQPQHF	TGCAGTGCTAGTGGACAGTATGATCAGCCCCAGCATTTT
TRBV29-1	-	TRBJ1-2	many	CSGGVDGYTF	TGCAGCGGGGGGGTGGATGGCTACACCTTC
TRBV27	TRBD1	TRBJ1-6	many	CASSYRDRGNSPLHF	TGTGCCAGCAGTTACCGGGACAGGGGTAATTCACCCCTCCACTTT